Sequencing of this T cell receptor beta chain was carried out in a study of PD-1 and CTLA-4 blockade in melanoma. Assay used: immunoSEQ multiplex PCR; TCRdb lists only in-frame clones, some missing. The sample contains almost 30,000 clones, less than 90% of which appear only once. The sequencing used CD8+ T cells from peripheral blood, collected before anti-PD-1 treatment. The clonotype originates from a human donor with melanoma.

The CDR3 is CASSFQGAHGYTF. The CDR3 DNA sequence: TGTGCCAGCAGTTTCCAGGGGGCTCATGGCTACACCTTC. This rearrangement joins TRBV27 to TRBJ1-2; 8 positions agree with TRBD1. The CDR3 covers 13 residues. The V gene end was trimmed by 3 bases and the J gene end by 6 bases; junction bases not matched to a gene: 3. The germline CDR1 and CDR2 sequences are MNHEY and SMNVEV (reference sequence).